This T cell receptor beta chain was recorded in a study of T cells after posttransplantation cyclophosphamide. Study-level points and caveats: Donor CD8+ memory clones often dominated recipient blood repertoires at later times. Skin or GI-infiltrating T cells shared few TRB sequences with blood. Recipient CMV seropositivity and CMV reactivation strongly tracked TRB clonality.

Turning to this clone: Antigen specificity is unknown.

Sampled 1 year posttransplant, controls received myeloablative marrow transplants, methotrexate and a calcineurin inhibitor. Assay: immunoSEQ multiplex PCR; the TCRdb copy retains only in-frame clones and omits some. The table records some 4,500 clones, 73% of them present only once. V lost 6 bases to trimming and J lost 0 bases, with 10 bases between them. This CDR3 contains 14 residues. The germline V gene encodes CDR1 SGHNT and CDR2 YENEEA. This sequence originates from a female patient aged 50-59 years who received an allogeneic stem cell transplant from an unrelated donor, was CMV-positive, and had acute and chronic GVHD. Some T cells may have originated in the graft donor. This material consisted of PBMCs, taken 300 to 330 days after allogeneic stem cell transplant with calcineurin inhibitor and methotrexate. This sequence joins TRBV11-3 and TRBJ2-3; D is uncertain. The CDR3 DNA sequence: TGTGCCAGCAGTCCCCTCGAGAGCACAGATACGCAGTATTTT. Translation gives CASSPLESTDTQYF.